One and the same sample provided the 22 T cell receptor beta chains below, sequenced in a study of Graves' ophthalmopathy and Graves' hyperthyroidism (dated by TCRdb to the late 2010s). For sequencing, an Illumina HiSeq 2000 was employed. TCR beta CDR3 regions were amplified from RNA transcripts for repertoire sequencing. HTBI primers and the Qiagen OneStep RT-PCR kit were used in a first-round RT-PCR, which was followed by a second-round multiplex PCR, size selection and purification. Starting from the raw public reads, TCRdb applied fastp trimming at Q25, assembled clones with MiXCR and retained in-frame beta chains. Rows matching on CDR3 protein sequence are summarized as one entry with the most common DNA and genes. The sample table lists about 400,000 distinct CDR3 sequences, 20% to 25% of them with a count of one. 3% of the sample is in the top ten clones. The sample taken for sequencing was peripheral blood. The receptors were gathered from a woman younger than 30 with stable Graves' hyperthyroidism. Donor details come from another sample of the same person, matched by shared clones.

This clonotype showed up many times. The chain couples TRBV5-1 to TRBJ1-1; D is ambiguous. The CDR3 spans 13 residues. The V gene's germline CDR1 is SGHRS and CDR2 YFSETQ. V dropped 0 bases and J dropped 7 bases, with 10 bases sitting between them. The CDR3 region is CASSLGQPFEAFF. As DNA, the CDR3 is TGCGCCAGCAGCTTGGGACAACCTTTTGAAGCTTTCTTT.

This clonotype was seen ten or more times. The chain uses TRBV7-8 and TRBJ1-2; no firm D call. The CDR3 is made up of 14 amino acids. Trimming took off 7 bases at V and 3 bases at J, with 15 bases between the two ends. CDR1 and CDR2 (germline): SGHVS, FQNEAQ. Here the CDR3 DNA reads TGTGCCAGCAACAGACAAATGGCGGACTATGGCTACACCTTC. Protein: CASNRQMADYGYTF.

This clonotype has at least ten counts. The gene calls are TRBV30 and TRBJ1-1; the D is unclear. The CDR3 is made up of 14 amino acids. Germline V CDR1 and CDR2: GTSNPN, SVGIG (reference sequence). The V end was cut by 0 bases, the J end by 2 bases, with 10 bases between. CDR3 sequence: CAWSVRRFNTEAFF. CDR3 nucleotides: TGTGCCTGGAGTGTAAGGAGATTTAACACTGAAGCTTTCTTT.

This clonotype was seen only a few times. This chain uses TRBV28 with TRBJ2-5; perhaps TRBD1 as D (6 bases). The CDR3 has 15 residues. Germline CDR1 is MDHEN and CDR2 is SYDVKM. V was trimmed by 5 bases and J by 0 bases, leaving 13 bases between them. In DNA, the CDR3 is TGTGCCAGCAGTCCCCTTACAGGGAACCAAGAGACCCAGTACTTC. It specifies CASSPLTGNQETQYF.

This clonotype turned up a few times. The chain has TRBV2 and TRBJ2-5; 8 bases fit TRBD2. CDR3 length: 14 amino acids. Germline CDR1 reads SNHLY; CDR2 reads FYNNEI. V shed 7 bases and J 4 bases; nucleotides not matched to a gene: 8. The CDR3 loop reads CASKGSGSGETQYF. The CDR3 DNA is TGTGCCAGCAAAGGGAGCGGGAGTGGAGAGACCCAGTACTTC.

This clonotype appeared many times. The genes are TRBV27 and TRBJ1-6; the D is unclear. Trimming removed 5 bases at V and 5 bases at J, with 7 bases between. From germline, CDR1 is MNHEY and CDR2 SMNVEV (reference sequence). The CDR3 is 13 amino acids. Here the CDR3 reads CASSLDDNSPLHF. CDR3 bases: TGTGCCAGCAGTCTTGACGATAATTCACCCCTCCACTTT.

The chain links TRBV5-1 to TRBJ2-5; TRBD2 is a possible D gene (6 bases). This CDR3 has 17 residues. The V end was cut by 0 bases, the J end by 4 bases, with 19 bases between. Germline V gene data show CDR1 as SGHRS and CDR2 as YFSETQ. CDR3 sequence (DNA): TGCGCCAGCAGCTTGGGACTAGGGGCCGCCCAAGGAGAGACCCAGTACTTC. Amino acids: CASSLGLGAAQGETQYF.

This clonotype was counted ten times or more. The chain links TRBV6-2 or TRBV6-3 to TRBJ2-7; 9 bases fit TRBD2. The germline V gene encodes CDR1 MNHEY and CDR2 SVGEGT. V lost 2 bases to trimming and J lost 4 bases; unmatched junction nucleotides: 9. The CDR3 is 16 amino acids. This CDR3 reads CASSYLSLAGLYEQYF. CDR3 coding DNA: TGTGCCAGCAGTTACCTGAGTCTAGCGGGACTGTACGAGCAGTACTTC.

This clonotype was observed at least ten times. The chain is built from TRBV6-1 and TRBJ2-7; TRBD2 is a possible D gene (6 bases). The germline V and J ends were trimmed by 6 bases and 4 bases, with 16 bases remaining between them. Germline values: CDR1 MNHNS, CDR2 SASEGT. CDR3 length equals 14 residues. In DNA, the CDR3 is TGTGCCAGCAGCCACGGAGGGGTTAGGTACGAGCAGTACTTC. It is translated as CASSHGGVRYEQYF.

This clonotype was picked up many times. This rearrangement joins TRBV12-3 or TRBV12-4 to TRBJ2-5; 9 positions match TRBD2. V was pared by 6 bases and J by 0 bases, with 8 bases of the junction left unmatched. The CDR3 sequence is 16 residues long. The CDR3 DNA is TGTGCCAGCAGCTCAATAGCGGGGGAGAACCAAGAGACCCAGTACTTC. Its protein product is CASSSIAGENQETQYF.

The V and J genes are TRBV19 and TRBJ1-2; TRBD1 aligns across 7 bases. Germline V CDR1 and CDR2: LNHDA, SQIVND (reference sequence). This CDR3 is built from 15 residues. V shed 6 bases and J 3 bases; nucleotides not matched to a gene: 10. The CDR3 is CASSTFGQAYYGYTF. The CDR3 DNA reads TGTGCCAGTAGCACATTTGGACAGGCATACTATGGCTACACCTTC.

This clonotype was seen repeatedly, ten times or more. This rearrangement joins TRBV7-9 to TRBJ1-1, with 8 positions matching TRBD1. The germline gives CDR1 SEHNR, CDR2 FQNEAQ (reference sequence). This CDR3 spans 15 amino acids. After removal of 8 bases from V and 1 base from J, the junction contained 9 bases not matched to a gene. The CDR3 DNA sequence: TGTGCCAGCCTCGAGCAGGGGGCGCAGAACACTGAAGCTTTCTTT. Protein sequence: CASLEQGAQNTEAFF.

This clonotype was detected ten times or more. The chain recombines TRBV2 with TRBJ1-5; D not resolved. Trimming cost V 3 bases and J 4 bases, with 13 bases left between them. The CDR3 covers 15 residues. The germline gives CDR1 SNHLY, CDR2 FYNNEI. As DNA, the CDR3 is TGTGCCAGCAGTGACGGTTATCCGGGGAATCAGCCCCAGCATTTT. It specifies CASSDGYPGNQPQHF.

In this sample, this clonotype turned up a few times. The V and J genes are TRBV29-1 and TRBJ2-2, with D hard to call. The CDR3 spans 12 residues. From germline, CDR1 is SQVTM and CDR2 ANQGSEA. V was cut by 5 bases and J by 1 base, with 5 bases left in between. The CDR3 DNA is TGCAGCGTTCTGTGGAACACCGGGGAGCTGTTTTTT. It is translated as CSVLWNTGELFF.

This clonotype was observed many times. The chain recombines TRBV10-3 with TRBJ1-1; tentative D call: TRBD1 (5 bases). The ends were cut back, 0 bases at V and 4 bases at J, with 12 bases in the middle. The CDR3 spans 15 residues. CDR1 is ENHRY, CDR2 SYGVKD, per germline. The CDR3 region is CAISESGGFSTEAFF. CDR3 coding DNA: TGTGCCATCAGTGAGTCTGGGGGATTTAGCACTGAAGCTTTCTTT.

This clonotype was counted ten times or more. The chain couples TRBV12-3 or TRBV12-4 to TRBJ2-7; D possibly corresponds to TRBD2 (6 bases). This CDR3 contains 14 residues. Trimming left V 7 bases short and J 1 base short, with 14 bases between. The CDR3 coding sequence is TGTGCCAGCACCACTCCGGGGGAATCCTACGAGCAGTACTTC. Protein: CASTTPGESYEQYF.

This clonotype has at least ten counts. The chain uses TRBV28 and TRBJ2-7; TRBD2 aligns across 8 bases. The ends lost 3 bases at V and 5 bases at J; junction bases unmatched: 12. Germline loops: CDR1 MDHEN, CDR2 SYDVKM. The length of the CDR3 is 16 residues. The CDR3 DNA sequence: TGTGCCAGCAGTTTGATTACAGCGGGAGTTAGGAACGAGCAGTACTTC. It is translated as CASSLITAGVRNEQYF.

This clonotype was counted at least ten times. The J gene is TRBJ2-7, the V gene TRBV7-2, with D possibly TRBD1 on 5 matching bases. Between the trimmed V and J ends, which lost 5 bases and 2 bases, there was a span of 10 bases. The CDR3 runs 13 residues. Germline assignment: CDR1 SGHTA and CDR2 FQGNSA. The CDR3 loop reads CASSIGQTYEQYF. CDR3 nucleotide sequence: TGTGCCAGCAGCATCGGACAAACCTACGAGCAGTACTTC. Based on the CDR3 plus reference TRBV7-2 and TRBJ2-7, the full variable domain is GAGVSQSPSNKVTEKGKDVELRCDPISGHTALYWYRQSLGQGLEFLIYFQGNSAPDKSGLPSDRFSAERTGGSVSTLTIQRTQQEDSAVYLCASSIGQTYEQYFGPGTRLTVT.

There are many counts of this clonotype. This chain links TRBV6-5 with TRBJ2-7; D remains unclear. V lost 9 bases to trimming and J lost 0 bases, with 6 bases between them. The germline V gene encodes CDR1 MNHEY and CDR2 SVGAGI. This CDR3 has 11 residues. Written as DNA, the CDR3 is TGTGCCAGTACTCACTCCTACGAGCAGTACTTC. This encodes CASTHSYEQYF.

This clonotype was seen many times. The chain links TRBV27 to TRBJ2-7; 7 bases are a match to TRBD2. This CDR3 has 14 residues. Trimming removed 0 bases from V and 7 bases from J; junction bases left unmatched: 6. Germline values: CDR1 MNHEY, CDR2 SMNVEV (reference sequence). CDR3 sequence reads: CASSLSGLVGEQYF. The CDR3 coding sequence is TGTGCCAGCAGTTTATCCGGACTAGTCGGGGAGCAGTACTTC.

This clonotype appeared a few times. The rearrangement uses TRBV3-1 and TRBJ1-1, with D perhaps matching TRBD1 (6 bases). The CDR3 is made up of 17 amino acids. V was trimmed by 0 bases and J by 3 bases, leaving 17 bases between them. Germline CDR1 and CDR2: LGHDT and YNNKEL (reference sequence). Written as DNA, the CDR3 is TGTGCCAGCAGCCAAGAAGCCGGTTTCAGGGGTGACACTGAAGCTTTCTTT. Translating it yields CASSQEAGFRGDTEAFF. Variable domain in full (rest from reference TRBV3-1 and TRBJ1-1): DTAVSQTPKYLVTQMGNDKSIKCEQNLGHDTMYWYKQDSKKFLKIMFSYNNKELIINETVPNRFSPKSPDKAHLNLHINSLELGDSAVYFCASSQEAGFRGDTEAFFGQGTRLTVV.

In this sample, this clonotype turned up many times. Just one base apart from a much larger clone, this may be a read error. The CDR3 here is CASSLDGGKSNTGELFF. CDR3 sequence (DNA): TGTGCCAGCAGCCTGGACGGGGGCAAATCGAACACCGGGGAGCTGTTTTTT. The rearrangement uses TRBV11-1 and TRBJ2-2; D may match TRBD1 or TRBD2 (6 bases each). Germline lookup yields CDR1 SGHAT and CDR2 FQDESV (reference sequence). CDR3 length: 17 amino acids. Trimming took 5 bases from V and 0 from J, leaving 16 bases between them. The variable domain in full, completed from reference TRBV11-1 and TRBJ2-2, reads EAEVAQSPRYKITEKSQAVAFWCDPISGHATLYWYRQILGQGPELLVQFQDESVVDDSQLPKDRFSAERLKGVDSTLKIQPAELGDSAMYLCASSLDGGKSNTGELFFGEGSRLTVL.